These T cell receptor beta chains were read from a single sample in a study of T cells after yellow fever vaccination. TCRdb re-analysed the 5' RACE reads in MiXCR, keeping a single row per CDR3 protein. The sample carries around 65,000 distinct CDR3 sequences, approximately 5.9% recorded once. The material sequenced was CD4+ T cells sorted from PBMCs, taken approximately 16 days after the first yellow fever vaccination. These receptors originate from a young man who received the YFV17D yellow fever vaccine. The CDR3 runs from the conserved cysteine through the conserved F or W. A D gene is named only where the DNA matches it firmly. Expanded clones get a size class; other rows say once, few or many, or leave the size out.

TGTGCCAGCAGCGGTCGCCAGGGGAAAACCTTC,CASSGRQGKTF,TRBV9,many,TRBJ2-7,NA
TGTGCCAGCAGCTTAGCGCGCAGCCATGCCTATGGCTACACCTTC,CASSLARSHAYGYTF,TRBV7-2,many,TRBJ1-2,NA
TGTGCCAGCAGCCCGGGGGGTTGGGAGCAGTTCTTC,CASSPGGWEQFF,TRBV7-2,many,TRBJ2-1,TRBD2
TGTGCCAGCAGCTTGAATATACACAGGGATAATTCACCCCTCCACTTT,CASSLNIHRDNSPLHF,TRBV5-5,few,TRBJ1-6,NA
TGTGCCAGTAAAGGAGTGGCCGGGGCCAACGTCCTGACTTTC,CASKGVAGANVLTF,TRBV19,few,TRBJ2-6,NA
TGTGCCAGCAGTGCCCATTATAGCAATCAGCCCCAGCATTTT,CASSAHYSNQPQHF,TRBV27,many,TRBJ1-5,NA
TGCGCCAGCAGCCTGGGACCGCTGAGCACAGATACGCAGTATTTT,CASSLGPLSTDTQYF,TRBV5-1,many,TRBJ2-3,NA
TGCGCCAGCAGCCAAGAAGGTGGGGTCTTGGAGACCCAGTACTTC,CASSQEGGVLETQYF,TRBV4-1,many,TRBJ2-5,NA
TGTGCCAGCTGGGGTTCTGGAAACACCATATATTTT,CASWGSGNTIYF,TRBV27,many,TRBJ1-3,NA
TGTGCCAGCAGCTCGACTAGCGGGTACAATGAGCAGTTCTTC,CASSSTSGYNEQFF,TRBV7-3,many,TRBJ2-1,TRBD2
TGCAGTGCTAGGGATCCCCGTAGCGGGGGGCAAGAGACCCAGTACTTC,CSARDPRSGGQETQYF,TRBV20-1,many,TRBJ2-5,TRBD2
TGTGCCTGGAGTGTACAGGGGCCTCTCAGGTTCGTCACTGAAGCTTTCTTT,CAWSVQGPLRFVTEAFF,TRBV30,many,TRBJ1-1,TRBD1
TGTGCCAGCAGTCGCGCCACAGGGGGTCCGGGGGCCAACGTCCTGACTTTC,CASSRATGGPGANVLTF,TRBV12-3/TRBV12-4,many,TRBJ2-6,TRBD1
TGTGCCAGCAGTTTCCCGGATAGGCGGAGCTCCTACAATGAGCAGTTCTTC,CASSFPDRRSSYNEQFF,TRBV7-9,many,TRBJ2-1,NA
TGCGCCAGCAGCTTGGGGGCGGGCACTGAAGCTTTCTTT,CASSLGAGTEAFF,TRBV7-2,many,TRBJ1-1,NA
TGCGCCAGCAGCTTACAATTTACAGGTGACGATGGCTACACCTTC,CASSLQFTGDDGYTF,TRBV5-1,many,TRBJ1-2,NA
TGTGCCAGCACCCATTTTGGGCGTCAAAACATTCAGTACTTC,CASTHFGRQNIQYF,TRBV5-6,many,TRBJ2-4,NA
TGCAGTGCCACACTAGCGGGGGGGCAAGAGACCCAGTACTTC,CSATLAGGQETQYF,TRBV20-1,many,TRBJ2-5,TRBD2
TGTGCCAGCAGCTTCGGGGACAGGGGGATGGACATTCAGTACTTC,CASSFGDRGMDIQYF,TRBV7-9,many,TRBJ2-4,TRBD1
TGCGCCAGCAGCCAAGATCGGGCGACAGAGGGCAATCAGCCCCAGCATTTT,CASSQDRATEGNQPQHF,TRBV4-3,NA,TRBJ1-5,NA
TGTGCCAGCAGTTTAGGCCTGGGACAGGGGGACACTGAAGCTTTCTTT,CASSLGLGQGDTEAFF,TRBV12-3/TRBV12-4,many,TRBJ1-1,TRBD1
TGTGCCAGCAGCTTAACTGGAGGGACAGGGGAAGGCTACACCTTC,CASSLTGGTGEGYTF,TRBV7-2,many,TRBJ1-2,TRBD1
TGCGCCAGCAGCTTGGGGGGCTATAACACCGGGGAGCTGTTTTTT,CASSLGGYNTGELFF,TRBV5-1,many,TRBJ2-2,NA
TGTGCCAGCAGTACGGACAGGGGGGCTGAAGCTTTCTTT,CASSTDRGAEAFF,TRBV7-2,many,TRBJ1-1,TRBD1
TGTGCCAGCAGCGTACAGGCCTATGGCTACACCTTC,CASSVQAYGYTF,TRBV7-2,many,TRBJ1-2,NA
TGCGCCAGCAGCTTGAGCGACTGGGGGAACACTGAAGCTTTCTTT,CASSLSDWGNTEAFF,TRBV5-1,many,TRBJ1-1,NA
TGTGCCAGCAGCACCGAGGCTGGTCGGAAAACCATGCGGGAGACCCAGTACTTC,CASSTEAGRKTMRETQYF,TRBV5-6,few,TRBJ2-5,NA
TGTGCCAGCAGCGTCCTCGGACAGCAAGAGACCCAGTACTTC,CASSVLGQQETQYF,TRBV9,few,TRBJ2-5,NA
TGTGCCAGCAGGAAAGCGGGGGGCCAAGAGACCCAGTACTTC,CASRKAGGQETQYF,TRBV6-2/TRBV6-3,many,TRBJ2-5,TRBD2
TGTGCCAGCAGCTTGGCCAATTCAGATACGCAGTATTTT,CASSLANSDTQYF,TRBV5-6,NA,TRBJ2-3,NA
TGTGCCAGCACCTCACAAAGGGGTTATGGCTACACCTTC,CASTSQRGYGYTF,TRBV7-2,many,TRBJ1-2,NA
TGCGCCAGCAGCCAAGATTTGGGGTTGTACCAGCCCCAGCATTTT,CASSQDLGLYQPQHF,TRBV4-3,many,TRBJ1-5,NA
TGTGCCAGCAGCAAAGGGGGGGGCCCTGAAGCTTTCTTT,CASSKGGGPEAFF,TRBV9,few,TRBJ1-1,NA
TGTGCCAGCAGTTACTCAAGTAGCGGGGGGGCCCGTGAGACCCAGTACTTC,CASSYSSSGGARETQYF,TRBV6-5,many,TRBJ2-5,TRBD2
TGTGCCAGCAGCCATCTCCAAGAGACCCAGTACTTC,CASSHLQETQYF,TRBV14,many,TRBJ2-5,NA
TGTGCCAGCAGCCTCGGTCCCCAGGACAATGAGCAGTTCTTC,CASSLGPQDNEQFF,TRBV11-2,many,TRBJ2-1,NA
TGTGCCAGCTCCCATCTAGGGGGCGTAATCTACGAGCAGTACTTC,CASSHLGGVIYEQYF,TRBV3-1,NA,TRBJ2-7,TRBD1
TGTGCCAGCAGTCATAGACAGGGGAGGACAGATACGCAGTATTTT,CASSHRQGRTDTQYF,TRBV6-5,many,TRBJ2-3,TRBD1
TGTGCCAGCAGCTTAGTGATCGGGGGCGGGGTGGAGACCCAGTACTTC,CASSLVIGGGVETQYF,TRBV7-2,many,TRBJ2-5,NA
TGTGCCAGCAGCTTAGATACAGGGAGAGAGACCCAGTACTTC,CASSLDTGRETQYF,TRBV7-9,many,TRBJ2-5,NA
TGTGCCAGCAGCTTATTGGGACAGGGCTATGGCTACACCTTC,CASSLLGQGYGYTF,TRBV11-2,many,TRBJ1-2,TRBD1
TGCGCCAGCAGCTTCTCCGGGACAGTAGAGACCCAGTACTTC,CASSFSGTVETQYF,TRBV5-1,many,TRBJ2-5,TRBD1
TGTGCCAGCAGGTCGGACAGACCAAGCACAGATACGCAGTATTTT,CASRSDRPSTDTQYF,TRBV12-3/TRBV12-4,many,TRBJ2-3,NA
TGCGCCAGCAGCTTGGCGGCCGAAGAGACCCAGTACTTC,CASSLAAEETQYF,TRBV5-1,many,TRBJ2-5,NA
TGCAGTGCGGCTTTCCCAGGGCGGAACGAGCAGTACTTC,CSAAFPGRNEQYF,TRBV20-1,many,TRBJ2-7,NA
TGTGCCAGCAGCCTTAGCGGGGGGCAGGCTACGCAGTATTTT,CASSLSGGQATQYF,TRBV7-2,many,TRBJ2-3,TRBD2
TGCAGTGCTGGCCCCGCGGCCAGCACAGATACGCAGTATTTT,CSAGPAASTDTQYF,TRBV20-1,many,TRBJ2-3,NA
TGTGCCAGCAGCTTAGGCGTACAAGAGACCCAGTACTTC,CASSLGVQETQYF,TRBV11-1,many,TRBJ2-5,NA
TGCAGTGCTAGCCCTCTACTAGCGAACCAAGAGACCCAGTACTTC,CSASPLLANQETQYF,TRBV20-1,many,TRBJ2-5,TRBD2
TGTGCCAGCACAGAACAGGGGTTTTACAATGAGCAGTTCTTC,CASTEQGFYNEQFF,TRBV5-6,NA,TRBJ2-1,TRBD1